One T cell receptor beta chain is described in this entry. As handled by the study authors: Using reference gene primer amplification, nucleated cell counts were estimated. The table came from immunoSEQ multiplex PCR; TCRdb's copy has only in-frame clones and leaves some out. Clonal size and the V and J genes are those of that table, whereas D and trimming came from the DNA. The data show around 200,000 clones, 85% to 90% seen once. Trimming pared 3 bases from V and 10 bases from J, leaving 12 bases between. The CDR3 runs 13 residues. Germline lookup yields CDR1 SGHTA and CDR2 FQGTGA. This sample was included in a study of blood T cell repertoires in COVID-19. Study summary: The United States, Italy and Spain supplied acute and convalescent COVID-19 samples. T cells, B-cell-depleted T cells, or PBMCs supplied cDNA or gDNA.

This sequence originates from a man aged 55 to 69 who had recovered from COVID-19. Sequenced sample: peripheral blood. The chain joins TRBV7-3 to TRBJ2-2, with D perhaps TRBD1 (5 bases). CDR3 DNA sequence: TGTGCCAGCAGCTTTTATTGGGGCGAGGAGCTGTTTTTT. Its translation is CASSFYWGEELFF.